The TCR beta chain described here comes from a study of graft-versus-host responses after intestinal transplantation. Overall study results and limits: GvH clones appeared in recipient marrow, some first in ileum or blood. Early post-transplant HvG declines tracked with peak circulating GvH clone levels.

This clone has a handful of counts. Its specificity is unknown. The data were produced by immunoSEQ multiplex PCR, yet TCRdb's version contains in-frame clones alone and is incomplete. The sample lists tens of thousands of clones, roughly 91% occurring once. The CDR3 is made up of 15 amino acids. In germline, CDR1 is LNHDA, CDR2 SQIVND (reference sequence). V lost 3 bases to trimming and J lost 3 bases, with 12 bases between them. The source was unstimulated CD8+ T cells sorted from spleen or lymph node cells, collected before transplant. This receptor was identified in a human donor who was the organ donor for an intestinal transplant. The chain recombines TRBV19 with TRBJ1-5, with D maybe TRBD1 (5 bases). As DNA, the CDR3 is TGTGCCAGTAGTATTAGGTTGGGGCACAATCAGCCCCAGCATTTT. Translation gives CASSIRLGHNQPQHF.